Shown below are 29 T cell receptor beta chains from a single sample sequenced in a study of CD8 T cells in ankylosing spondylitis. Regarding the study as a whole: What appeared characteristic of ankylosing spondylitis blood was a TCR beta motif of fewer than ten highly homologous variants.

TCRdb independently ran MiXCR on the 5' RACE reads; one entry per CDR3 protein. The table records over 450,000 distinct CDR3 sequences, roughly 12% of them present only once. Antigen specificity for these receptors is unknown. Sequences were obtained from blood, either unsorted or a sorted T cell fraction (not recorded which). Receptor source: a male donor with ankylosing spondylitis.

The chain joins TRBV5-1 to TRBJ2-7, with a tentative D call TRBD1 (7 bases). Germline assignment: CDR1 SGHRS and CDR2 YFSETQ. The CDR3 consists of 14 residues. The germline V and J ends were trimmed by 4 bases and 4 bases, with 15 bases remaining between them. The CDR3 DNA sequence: TGCGCCAGCAGCCCGGCAGGGGGGTCTTACGAGCAGTACTTC. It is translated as CASSPAGGSYEQYF.

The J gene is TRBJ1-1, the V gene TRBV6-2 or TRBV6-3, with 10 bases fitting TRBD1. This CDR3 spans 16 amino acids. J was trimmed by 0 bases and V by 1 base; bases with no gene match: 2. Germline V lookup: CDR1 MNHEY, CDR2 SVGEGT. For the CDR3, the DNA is TGTGCCAGCAGTTACTGGACAGGGGGAATGAACACTGAAGCTTTCTTT. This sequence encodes CASSYWTGGMNTEAFF.

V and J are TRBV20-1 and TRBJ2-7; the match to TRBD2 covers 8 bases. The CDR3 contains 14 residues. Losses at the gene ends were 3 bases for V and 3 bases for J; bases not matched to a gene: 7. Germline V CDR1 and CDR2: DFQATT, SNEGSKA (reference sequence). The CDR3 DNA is TGCAGTGCTAGGTGGGCGGGGGGTCACTACGAGCAGTACTTC. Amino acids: CSARWAGGHYEQYF.

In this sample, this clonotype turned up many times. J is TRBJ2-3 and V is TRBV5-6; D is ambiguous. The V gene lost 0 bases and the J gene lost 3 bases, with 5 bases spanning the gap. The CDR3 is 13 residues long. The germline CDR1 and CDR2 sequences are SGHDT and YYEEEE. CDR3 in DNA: TGTGCCAGCAGCTTGGACAGAACAGATACGCAGTATTTT. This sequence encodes CASSLDRTDTQYF.

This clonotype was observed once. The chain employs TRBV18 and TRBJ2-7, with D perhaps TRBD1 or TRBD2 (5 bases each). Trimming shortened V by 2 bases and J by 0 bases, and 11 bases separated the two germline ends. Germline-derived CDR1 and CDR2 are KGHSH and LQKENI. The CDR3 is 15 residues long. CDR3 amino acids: CASSPSGRYSYEQYF. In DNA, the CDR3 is TGTGCCAGCTCACCATCGGGACGGTACTCCTACGAGCAGTACTTC.

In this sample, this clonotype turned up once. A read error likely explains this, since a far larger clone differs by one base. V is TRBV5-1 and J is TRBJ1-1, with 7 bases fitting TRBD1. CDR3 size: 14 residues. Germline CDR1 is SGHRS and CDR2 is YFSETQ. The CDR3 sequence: CAGSLGTANTEAFF. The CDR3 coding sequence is TGCGCCGGCAGCTTGGGGACAGCGAACACTGAAGCTTTCTTT.

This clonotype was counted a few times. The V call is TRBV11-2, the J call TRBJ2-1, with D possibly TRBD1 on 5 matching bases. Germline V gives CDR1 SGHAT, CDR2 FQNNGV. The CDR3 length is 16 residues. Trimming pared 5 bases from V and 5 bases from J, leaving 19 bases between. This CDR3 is CASSPRTPTANNEQFF. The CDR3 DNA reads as TGTGCCAGCAGCCCTCGGACACCGACCGCAAACAATGAGCAGTTCTTC.

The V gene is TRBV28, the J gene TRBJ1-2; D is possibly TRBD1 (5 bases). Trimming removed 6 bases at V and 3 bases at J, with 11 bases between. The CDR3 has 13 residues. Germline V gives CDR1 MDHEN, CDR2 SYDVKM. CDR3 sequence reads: CASRADRYYGYTF. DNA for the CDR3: TGTGCCAGCAGAGCAGACAGATACTATGGCTACACCTTC.

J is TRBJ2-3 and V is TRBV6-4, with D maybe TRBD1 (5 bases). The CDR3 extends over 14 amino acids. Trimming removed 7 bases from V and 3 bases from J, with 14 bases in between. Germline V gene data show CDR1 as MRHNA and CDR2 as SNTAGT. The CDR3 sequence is CASKSQGSTDTQYF. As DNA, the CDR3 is TGTGCCAGCAAATCCCAGGGAAGTACAGATACGCAGTATTTT.

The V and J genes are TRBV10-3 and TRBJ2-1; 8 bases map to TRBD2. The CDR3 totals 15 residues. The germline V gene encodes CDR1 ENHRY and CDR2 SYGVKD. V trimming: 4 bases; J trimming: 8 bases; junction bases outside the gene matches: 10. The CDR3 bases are TGTGCCATCAGTGTAGCCCGGGAGGGCCCGGATGAGCAGTTCTTC. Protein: CAISVAREGPDEQFF.

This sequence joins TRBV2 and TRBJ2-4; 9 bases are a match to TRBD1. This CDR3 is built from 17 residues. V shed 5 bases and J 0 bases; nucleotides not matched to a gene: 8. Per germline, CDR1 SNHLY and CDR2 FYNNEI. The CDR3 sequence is CASSTRKTGGAKNIQYF. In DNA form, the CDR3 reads TGTGCCAGCAGTACCCGAAAGACAGGGGGAGCCAAAAACATTCAGTACTTC.

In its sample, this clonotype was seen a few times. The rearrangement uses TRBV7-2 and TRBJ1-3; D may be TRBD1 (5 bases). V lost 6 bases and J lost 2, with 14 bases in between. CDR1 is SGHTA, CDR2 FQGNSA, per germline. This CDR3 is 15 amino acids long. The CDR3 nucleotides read TGTGCCAGCAGGCAGGGTGGACCGGCTGGAAACACCATATATTTT. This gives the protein CASRQGGPAGNTIYF.

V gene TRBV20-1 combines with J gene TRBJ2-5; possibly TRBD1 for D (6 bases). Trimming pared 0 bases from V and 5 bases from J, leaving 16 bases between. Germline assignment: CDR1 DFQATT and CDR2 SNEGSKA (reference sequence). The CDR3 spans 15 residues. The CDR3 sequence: CSARDTGRVPETQYF. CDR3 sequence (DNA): TGCAGTGCTAGAGACACAGGGAGAGTCCCGGAGACCCAGTACTTC.

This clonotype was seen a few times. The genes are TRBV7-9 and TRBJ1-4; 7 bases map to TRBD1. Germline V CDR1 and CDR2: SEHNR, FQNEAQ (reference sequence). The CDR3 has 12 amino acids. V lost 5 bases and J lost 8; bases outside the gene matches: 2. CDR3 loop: CASSRDSEKLFF. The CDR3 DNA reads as TGTGCCAGCAGCCGGGACAGCGAAAAACTGTTTTTT.

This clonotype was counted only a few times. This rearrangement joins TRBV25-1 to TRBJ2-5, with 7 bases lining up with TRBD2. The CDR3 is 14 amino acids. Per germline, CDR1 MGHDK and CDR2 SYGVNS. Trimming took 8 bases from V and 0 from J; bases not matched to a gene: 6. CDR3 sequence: CASSMGGNQETQYF. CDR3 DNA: TGTGCCAGCTCGATGGGGGGGAACCAAGAGACCCAGTACTTC.

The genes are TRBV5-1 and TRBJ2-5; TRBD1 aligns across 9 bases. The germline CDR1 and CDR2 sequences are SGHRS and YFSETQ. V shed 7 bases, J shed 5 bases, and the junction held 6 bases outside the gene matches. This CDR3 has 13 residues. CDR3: CASGTGGAETQYF. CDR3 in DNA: TGCGCCAGCGGAACAGGGGGCGCGGAGACCCAGTACTTC.

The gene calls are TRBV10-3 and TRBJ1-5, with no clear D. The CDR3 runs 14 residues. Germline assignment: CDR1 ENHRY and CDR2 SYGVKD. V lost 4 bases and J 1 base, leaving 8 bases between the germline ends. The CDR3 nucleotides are TGTGCCATCAGTGCCGGAGAGAGCAATCAGCCCCAGCATTTT. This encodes CAISAGESNQPQHF.

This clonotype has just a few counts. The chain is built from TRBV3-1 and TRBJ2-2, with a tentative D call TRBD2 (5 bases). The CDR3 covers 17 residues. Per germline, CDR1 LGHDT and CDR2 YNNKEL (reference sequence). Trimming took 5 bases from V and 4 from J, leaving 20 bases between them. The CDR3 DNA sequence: TGTGCCAGCAGCAGACGCTGGACTCCTCTTGGCACCGGGGAGCTGTTTTTT. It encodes CASSRRWTPLGTGELFF.

The CDR3 region has the DNA TGCGCCAGCAGCATAGACAGGGGGCAACGAGATACGCAGTATTTT. This codes for CASSIDRGQRDTQYF. The V call is TRBV5-1, the J call TRBJ2-3, with 10 bases fitting TRBD1. V was clipped by 4 bases and J by 5 bases; unmatched bases: 7. The length of the CDR3 is 15 residues. Germline V gene lookup returns CDR1 SGHRS and CDR2 YFSETQ.

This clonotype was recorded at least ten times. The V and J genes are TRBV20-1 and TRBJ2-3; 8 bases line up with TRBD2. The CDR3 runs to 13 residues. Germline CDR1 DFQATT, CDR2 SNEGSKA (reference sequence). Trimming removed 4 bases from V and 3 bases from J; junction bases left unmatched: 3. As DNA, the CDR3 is TGCAGTGCTATAGCGGGGATAACAGATACGCAGTATTTT. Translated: CSAIAGITDTQYF.

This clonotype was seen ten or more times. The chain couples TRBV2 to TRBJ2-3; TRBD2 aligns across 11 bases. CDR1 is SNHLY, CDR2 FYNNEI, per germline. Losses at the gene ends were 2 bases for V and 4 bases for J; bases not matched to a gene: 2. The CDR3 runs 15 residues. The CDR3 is CASSELAGGADTQYF. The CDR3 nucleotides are TGTGCCAGCAGTGAACTAGCGGGAGGAGCAGATACGCAGTATTTT.

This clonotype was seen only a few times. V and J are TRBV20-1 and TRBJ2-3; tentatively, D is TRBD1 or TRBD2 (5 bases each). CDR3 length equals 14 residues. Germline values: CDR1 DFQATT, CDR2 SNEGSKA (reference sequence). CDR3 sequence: CSHSRGEVFDTQYF. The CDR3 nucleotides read TGCAGCCACTCGCGAGGGGAAGTTTTTGATACGCAGTATTTT.

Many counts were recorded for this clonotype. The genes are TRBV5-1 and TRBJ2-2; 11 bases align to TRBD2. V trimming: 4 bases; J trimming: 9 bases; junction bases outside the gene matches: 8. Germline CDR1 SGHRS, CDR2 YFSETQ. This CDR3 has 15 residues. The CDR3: CASSVTSGSIRELFF. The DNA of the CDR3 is TGCGCCAGCAGCGTAACTAGCGGGAGCATCCGGGAGCTGTTTTTT. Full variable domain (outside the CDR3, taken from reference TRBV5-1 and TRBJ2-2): KAGVTQTPRYLIKTRGQQVTLSCSPISGHRSVSWYQQTPGQGLQFLFEYFSETQRNKGNFPGRFSGRQFSNSRSEMNVSTLELGDSALYLCASSVTSGSIRELFFGEGSRLTVL.

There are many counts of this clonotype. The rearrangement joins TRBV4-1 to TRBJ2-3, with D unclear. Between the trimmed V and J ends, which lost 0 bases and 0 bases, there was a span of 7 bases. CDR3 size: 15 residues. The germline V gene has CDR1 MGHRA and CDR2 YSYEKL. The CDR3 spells CASSQEVRSTDTQYF. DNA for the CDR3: TGCGCCAGCAGCCAAGAGGTGCGAAGCACAGATACGCAGTATTTT.

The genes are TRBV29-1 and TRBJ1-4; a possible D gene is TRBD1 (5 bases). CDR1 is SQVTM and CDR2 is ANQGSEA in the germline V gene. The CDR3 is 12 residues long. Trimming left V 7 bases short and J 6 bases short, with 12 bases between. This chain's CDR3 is CSARGGDEKLFF. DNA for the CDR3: TGCAGCGCGAGGGGAGGGGATGAAAAACTGTTTTTT.

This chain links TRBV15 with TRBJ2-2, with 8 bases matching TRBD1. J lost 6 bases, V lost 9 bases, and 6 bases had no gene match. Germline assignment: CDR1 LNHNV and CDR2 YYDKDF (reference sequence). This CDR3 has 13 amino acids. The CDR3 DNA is TGTGCCACAAGACAGGGGAATCCCGGGGAGCTGTTTTTT. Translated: CATRQGNPGELFF.

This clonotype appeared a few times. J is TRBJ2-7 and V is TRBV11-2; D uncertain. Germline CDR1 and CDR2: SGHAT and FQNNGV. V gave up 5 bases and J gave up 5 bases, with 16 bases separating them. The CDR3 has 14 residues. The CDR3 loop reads CASSPWRYSNEQYV. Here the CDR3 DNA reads TGTGCCAGCAGCCCCTGGAGATATAGCAACGAGCAGTACGTC.

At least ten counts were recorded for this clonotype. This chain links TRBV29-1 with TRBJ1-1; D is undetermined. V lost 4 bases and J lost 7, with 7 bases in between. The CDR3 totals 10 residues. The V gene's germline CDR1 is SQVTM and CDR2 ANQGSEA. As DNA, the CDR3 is TGCAGCGTTGCCTCCCTTGAAGCTTTCTTT. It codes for CSVASLEAFF.

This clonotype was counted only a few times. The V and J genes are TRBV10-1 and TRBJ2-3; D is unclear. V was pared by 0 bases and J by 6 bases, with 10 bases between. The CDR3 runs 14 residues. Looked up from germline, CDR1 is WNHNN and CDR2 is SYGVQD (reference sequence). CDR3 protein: CASSESIVGDTQYF. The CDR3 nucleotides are TGCGCCAGCAGTGAGTCTATAGTTGGTGATACGCAGTATTTT.